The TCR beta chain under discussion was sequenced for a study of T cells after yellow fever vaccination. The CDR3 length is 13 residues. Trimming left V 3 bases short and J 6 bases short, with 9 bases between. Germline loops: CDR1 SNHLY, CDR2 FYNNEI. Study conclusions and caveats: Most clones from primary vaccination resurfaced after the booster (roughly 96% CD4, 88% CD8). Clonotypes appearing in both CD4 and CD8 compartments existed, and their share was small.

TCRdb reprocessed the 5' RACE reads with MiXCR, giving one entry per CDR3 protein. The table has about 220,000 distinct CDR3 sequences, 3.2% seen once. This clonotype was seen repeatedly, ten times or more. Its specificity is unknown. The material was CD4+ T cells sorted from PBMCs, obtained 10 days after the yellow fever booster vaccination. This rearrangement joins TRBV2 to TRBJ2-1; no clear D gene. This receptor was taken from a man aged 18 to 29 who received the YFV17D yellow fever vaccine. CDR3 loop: CASSDLIGNEQFF. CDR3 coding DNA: TGTGCCAGCAGTGATCTAATTGGCAATGAGCAGTTCTTC.